Following are 16 T cell receptor beta chains from one sample sequenced in a study of blood T cell repertoires in COVID-19. TCRdb's table, derived via immunoSEQ multiplex PCR, lists solely in-frame clones and lacks some. The table includes 180,000 or so clones, roughly 80% detected once. What was sequenced was peripheral blood. These receptors originate from a woman aged 70-85 years with COVID-19, enrolled during active disease.

The chain employs TRBV28 and TRBJ2-3, with a tentative D call TRBD2 (6 bases). Germline assignment: CDR1 MDHEN and CDR2 SYDVKM. Trimming stripped 8 bases from V and 3 bases from J, with 9 bases between. The CDR3 runs to 12 residues. CDR3 coding DNA: TGTGCCAGCGTGGGACTTACAGATACGCAGTATTTT. The encoded protein is CASVGLTDTQYF.

The V call is TRBV4-2, the J call TRBJ2-1, with TRBD2 identical over 10 bases. Germline CDR1 is LGHNA and CDR2 is YNFKEQ. Trimming took 0 bases from V and 3 from J; bases not matched to a gene: 2. The CDR3 totals 16 residues. The CDR3 region is CASSQEPSGGYNEQFF. The CDR3 region has the DNA TGTGCCAGCAGCCAAGAACCTAGCGGGGGCTACAATGAGCAGTTCTTC.

This clone was seen more than once but under ten times. The chain is built from TRBV10-3 and TRBJ1-2, with 12 bases that match TRBD1. CDR3 length equals 16 residues. V lost 10 bases and J lost 4; bases outside the gene matches: 13. The germline CDR1 and CDR2 sequences are ENHRY and SYGVKD. The CDR3 DNA is TGTGCCACCCTAGAGGGGACAGGGGGCATGTCCTATGGCTACACCTTC. Translated: CATLEGTGGMSYGYTF.

J is TRBJ1-1 and V is TRBV2, with D possibly TRBD1 on 6 matching bases. Germline assignment: CDR1 SNHLY and CDR2 FYNNEI. V lost 7 bases, J lost 5 bases, and 17 bases lay in between. The CDR3 is 14 amino acids. The CDR3 here is CASKGTGMGTEAFF. In DNA, the CDR3 is TGTGCCAGCAAAGGAACAGGGATGGGAACTGAAGCTTTCTTT.

The V call is TRBV11-2, the J call TRBJ1-5, with a tentative D call TRBD1 (5 bases). Germline assignment: CDR1 SGHAT and CDR2 FQNNGV. With 1 base removed from V and 8 bases from J, the gap between germline ends came to 12 bases. The CDR3 runs 14 residues. The chain's CDR3 is CASSLGPGPKPQHF. CDR3 sequence (DNA): TGTGCCAGCAGCTTAGGTCCAGGGCCAAAGCCCCAGCATTTT.

V and J are TRBV6-5 and TRBJ1-1; no clear D. This CDR3 contains 13 residues. Trimming removed 11 bases from V and 6 bases from J, with 19 bases in between. Per germline, CDR1 MNHEY and CDR2 SVGAGI. CDR3: CAASTIQNAEAFF. In nucleotides, the CDR3 is TGTGCCGCATCCACTATACAAAACGCTGAAGCTTTCTTT.

J is TRBJ1-1 and V is TRBV30; D unresolved. This CDR3 region has 14 residues. V dropped 7 bases and J dropped 0 bases, with 15 bases sitting between them. Per the germline V gene, CDR1 is GTSNPN and CDR2 is SVGIG (reference sequence). The DNA of the CDR3 is TGTGCCTCGGAAAAGGCAGGCTTGAACACTGAAGCTTTCTTT. Its translation is CASEKAGLNTEAFF.

The sample holds one count of this clone. The V call is TRBV27, the J call TRBJ2-5, with 9 nucleotides matching TRBD2. This CDR3 is 15 amino acids long. Germline CDR1 MNHEY, CDR2 SMNVEV (reference sequence). With 4 bases clipped from V and 4 bases from J, the junction kept 7 bases outside the gene matches. The CDR3 region has the DNA TGTGCCAGCAGTTCAGCGGGGGGTACGGGAGAGACCCAGTACTTC. Amino acid sequence: CASSSAGGTGETQYF.

The chain employs TRBV28 and TRBJ1-1; TRBD1 matches at 7 bases. There are 16 residues in the CDR3. Germline V lookup: CDR1 MDHEN, CDR2 SYDVKM. The J segment lost 1 base and the V segment lost 8 bases, leaving 13 bases of the junction unmatched. The CDR3 here is CASVSPRGRGNTEAFF. In DNA form, the CDR3 reads TGTGCCAGCGTAAGTCCGAGGGGGCGGGGGAACACTGAAGCTTTCTTT.

The rearrangement uses TRBV7-8 and TRBJ2-2; TRBD1 matches at 10 bases. The CDR3 spans 16 residues. Germline CDR1 SGHVS, CDR2 FQNEAQ. With 5 bases clipped from V and 6 bases from J, the junction kept 9 bases outside the gene matches. The CDR3 bases are TGTGCCAGCAGCCCCCAGGGACAGGGGAGGGCCGGGGAGCTGTTTTTT. Translating it yields CASSPQGQGRAGELFF.

For the CDR3, the DNA is TGTGCCACCAGTGATCCCCCGGGAAATCAAGAGACCCAGTACTTC. It codes for CATSDPPGNQETQYF. V gene TRBV24-1 combines with J gene TRBJ2-5; D may be TRBD2 (5 bases). Trimming took off 3 bases at V and 2 bases at J, with 12 bases between the two ends. The V gene's germline CDR1 is KGHDR and CDR2 SFDVKD. The CDR3 is made up of 15 amino acids.

The chain links TRBV4-2 to TRBJ2-2; no definite D call. The CDR3 loop spans 15 amino acids. Germline CDR1 reads LGHNA; CDR2 reads YNFKEQ. Trimming took 5 bases from V and 1 from J, leaving 11 bases between them. Written as DNA, the CDR3 is TGTGCCAGCAGCGTGGCGGATAGGAACACCGGGGAGCTGTTTTTT. Translated: CASSVADRNTGELFF.

The chain uses TRBV7-9 and TRBJ2-4, with D unresolved. CDR3 length equals 15 residues. Germline V gene lookup returns CDR1 SEHNR and CDR2 FQNEAQ (reference sequence). The V end was cut by 5 bases, the J end by 0 bases, with 11 bases between. CDR3 sequence reads: CASSAPVPAKNIQYF. CDR3 bases: TGTGCCAGCAGCGCCCCAGTCCCAGCCAAAAACATTCAGTACTTC.

The rearrangement links TRBV7-2 to TRBJ1-3; no reliable D call. Trimming pared 0 bases from V and 4 bases from J, leaving 7 bases between. The CDR3 runs to 14 residues. CDR1 is SGHTA and CDR2 is FQGNSA in the germline V gene. CDR3 loop: CASSLAVAGNTIYF. The CDR3, as DNA: TGTGCCAGCAGCTTAGCAGTGGCCGGAAACACCATATATTTT.

V gene TRBV3-1 (or the pseudogene TRBV3-2) combines with J gene TRBJ2-2; D is perhaps TRBD1 (5 bases). Germline CDR1 reads LGHDT; CDR2 reads YNNKEL (reference sequence). Trimming took off 3 bases at V and 7 bases at J, with 12 bases between the two ends. The CDR3 totals 14 residues. The CDR3 DNA sequence: TGTGCCAGCAGCCAGACAGCATCCCTCGGGGAGCTGTTTTTT. It specifies CASSQTASLGELFF.

This chain uses TRBV7-2 with TRBJ2-2, with 8 bases aligning to TRBD1. V shed 2 bases, J shed 4 bases, and the junction held 6 bases outside the gene matches. Per germline, CDR1 SGHTA and CDR2 FQGNSA. The CDR3 has 16 residues. CDR3 DNA: TGTGCCAGCAGCTTAAGGACAGGGCAGGGCACCGGGGAGCTGTTTTTT. Translation gives CASSLRTGQGTGELFF. Looking up the rest from reference TRBV7-2 and TRBJ2-2 gives the full variable domain: GAGVSQSPSNKVTEKGKDVELRCDPISGHTALYWYRQSLGQGLEFLIYFQGNSAPDKSGLPSDRFSAERTGGSVSTLTIQRTQQEDSAVYLCASSLRTGQGTGELFFGEGSRLTVL.